The TCR beta chain described here comes from a study of molecular identifiers for immune sequencing clone quantification. V was pared by 8 bases and J by 1 base, with 11 bases between. The CDR3 contains 13 residues. Germline V gene lookup returns CDR1 LNHDA and CDR2 SQIVND (reference sequence). TCRdb re-called the PCR reads with MiXCR, one entry per CDR3 protein. Among about 100,000 distinct CDR3 sequences listed, approximately 40% were seen once. This clonotype was counted at least ten times. What it binds is not known. From around 20,000 to 1,000,000 sorted cells, naive CD8 libraries were generated with 10%, 30% or 50% RNA. The authors sorted naive CD8 T cells as CD8+CD4-CCR7+CD45RA+. Notes on the study in general: For highly expanded clones, sizes could be underestimated when identical TCR molecules share a barcode.

Sequencing was carried out using naive CD8+ T cells from blood, with Jurkat cell RNA spiked in. Subset defined: FACS-sorted CD8+CD4-CCR7+CD45RA+ naive T cells. The chain recombines TRBV19 with TRBJ1-1, with a possible D match to TRBD1 (6 bases). This sequence was found in a human donor in good health. Some libraries in this study had Jurkat cell RNA spiked in. CDR3 region: CASSQGPNTEAFF. DNA for the CDR3: TGTGCCAGTTCACAGGGCCCGAACACTGAAGCTTTCTTT.